The clone carrying this TCR beta chain appeared many times. What it recognizes is unknown. One entry per CDR3 protein, called by TCRdb with MiXCR from the reads. The sample shows about 900,000 distinct CDR3 sequences, approximately 33% of them seen only once. These data come from a study of T cell repertoires in cytomegalovirus infection. CDR1 is SGHTA and CDR2 is FQGNSA in the germline V gene. Trimming took 1 base from V and 3 from J; bases not matched to a gene: 9. The CDR3 has 19 residues. The gene calls are TRBV7-2 and TRBJ2-2; 12 positions match TRBD2. The receptor comes from a human donor in good health (CMV status not recorded). Some clones in this sample may be carry-over from other donors' samples. The sequencing used cultured CD8+ T cells from PBMCs, collected from culture after CMV antigen stimulation. The CDR3 bases are TGTGCCAGCAGCTTAGTTCTTTCGACTAGCGGGGGTTACACCGGGGAGCTGTTTTTT. Translating it yields CASSLVLSTSGGYTGELFF.